This TCR beta chain originates from a study of vaccination and CD4 T cells after COVID-19. Treatment given: roughly 10-day PBMC culture with coronavirus spike peptide pools or control peptides (ViraFEST assay). Wells that each held 1.5 million to 2 million PBMCs were cultured with 8.5 to 10 IU/ml IL-2 and about 9.8 ug/ml peptide pools. In the case of this clonotype: Antigen: not known.

Trimming pared 6 bases from V and 5 bases from J, leaving 19 bases between. Germline loops: CDR1 MNHEY, CDR2 SMNVEV (reference sequence). The CDR3 has 15 amino acids. Researchers used the Oncomine TCR Beta short-read assay to sequence DNA from cultured CD4+ T cells. TCRdb used MiXCR to reprocess the PCR reads, holding one entry per CDR3 protein. The data contain around 4,400 distinct CDR3 sequences, roughly 20% of them singletons. The chain employs TRBV27 and TRBJ1-1, with TRBD1 as a possible D gene (6 bases). Sequenced sample: CD4+ T cells from blood, cultured in vitro. The receptor was derived from a human donor who had recovered from COVID-19. Here the CDR3 reads CASRALVGGWTEAFF. The CDR3 DNA sequence: TGTGCCAGCAGGGCCCTGGTGGGGGGCTGGACTGAAGCTTTCTTT.